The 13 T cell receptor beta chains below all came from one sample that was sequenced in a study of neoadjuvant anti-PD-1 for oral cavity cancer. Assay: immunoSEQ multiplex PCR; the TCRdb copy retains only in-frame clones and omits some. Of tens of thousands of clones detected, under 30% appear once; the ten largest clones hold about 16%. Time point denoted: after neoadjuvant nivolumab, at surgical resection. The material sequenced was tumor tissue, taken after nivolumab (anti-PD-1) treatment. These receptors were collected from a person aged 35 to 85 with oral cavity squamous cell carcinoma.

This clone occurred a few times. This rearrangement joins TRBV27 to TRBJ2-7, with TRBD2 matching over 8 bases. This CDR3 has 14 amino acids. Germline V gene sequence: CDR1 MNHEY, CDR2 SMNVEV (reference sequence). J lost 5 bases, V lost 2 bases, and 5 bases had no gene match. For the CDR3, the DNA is TGTGCCAGCAGTTTAACCGGGAGGGTCGACGAGCAGTACTTC. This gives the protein CASSLTGRVDEQYF.

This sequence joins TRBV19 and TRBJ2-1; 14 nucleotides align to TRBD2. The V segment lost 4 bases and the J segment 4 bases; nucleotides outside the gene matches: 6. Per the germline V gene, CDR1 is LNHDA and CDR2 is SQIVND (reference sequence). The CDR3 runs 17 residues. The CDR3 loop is CASSRGLAGDRYNEQFF. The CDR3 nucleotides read TGTGCCAGTAGTAGGGGACTAGCGGGAGACCGGTACAATGAGCAGTTCTTC.

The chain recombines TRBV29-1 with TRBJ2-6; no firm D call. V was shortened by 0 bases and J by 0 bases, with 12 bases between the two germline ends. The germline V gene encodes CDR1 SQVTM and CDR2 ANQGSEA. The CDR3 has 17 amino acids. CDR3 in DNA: TGCAGCGTTGAAGATCGTTACGGCTACTCTGGGGCCAACGTCCTGACTTTC. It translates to CSVEDRYGYSGANVLTF.

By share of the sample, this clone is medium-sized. The CDR3 protein is CASSPVNDPPGYTF. As DNA, the CDR3 is TGTGCCAGCAGCCCTGTTAACGACCCACCTGGCTACACCTTC. This chain links TRBV5-4 with TRBJ1-2; D is ambiguous. The CDR3 contains 14 residues. Looked up from germline, CDR1 is SGHNT and CDR2 is YYREEE (reference sequence). V lost 4 bases and J 7 bases, leaving 17 bases between the germline ends.

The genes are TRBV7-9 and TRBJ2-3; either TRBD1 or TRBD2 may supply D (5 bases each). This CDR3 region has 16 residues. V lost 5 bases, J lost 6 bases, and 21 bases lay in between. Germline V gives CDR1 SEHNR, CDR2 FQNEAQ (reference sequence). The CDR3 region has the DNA TGTGCCAGCAGCGCTAGGGACCAAGCGTCTCGGGATACGCAGTATTTT. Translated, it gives CASSARDQASRDTQYF.

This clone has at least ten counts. CDR3 sequence: CASSSGNEKLFF. The CDR3 DNA sequence: TGTGCCAGCAGCTCCGGGAATGAAAAACTGTTTTTT. The chain links TRBV7-9 to TRBJ1-4; D gene unclear. V shed 4 bases and J shed 5 bases, with 5 bases lying between them. This CDR3 is built from 12 residues. CDR1 SEHNR and CDR2 FQNEAQ come from the germline V gene (reference sequence). Full variable domain (outside the CDR3, taken from reference TRBV7-9 and TRBJ1-4): DTGVSQNPRHKITKRGQNVTFRCDPISEHNRLYWYRQTLGQGPEFLTYFQNEAQLEKSRLLSDRFSAERPKGSFSTLEIQRTEQGDSAMYLCASSSGNEKLFFGSGTQLSVL.

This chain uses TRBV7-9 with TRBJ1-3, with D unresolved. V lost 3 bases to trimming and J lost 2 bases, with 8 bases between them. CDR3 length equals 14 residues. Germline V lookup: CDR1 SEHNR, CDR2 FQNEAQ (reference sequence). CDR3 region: CASSFGLTGNTIYF. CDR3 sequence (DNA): TGTGCCAGCAGCTTTGGTCTTACTGGAAACACCATATATTTT.

Written as DNA, the CDR3 is TGTGCCTGGAGTGCCCAGGGGCATCAGCCCCAGCATTTT. Its translation: CAWSAQGHQPQHF. The chain joins TRBV30 to TRBJ1-5; D possibly corresponds to TRBD1 (6 bases). The V gene's germline CDR1 is GTSNPN and CDR2 SVGIG (reference sequence). CDR3 length: 13 amino acids. V was pared by 1 base and J by 5 bases, with 9 bases between.

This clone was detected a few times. This chain's CDR3 is CASSLDRENQPQHF. The CDR3 DNA reads as TGCGCCAGCAGCTTAGACAGAGAGAATCAGCCCCAGCATTTT. The chain combines TRBV5-1 with TRBJ1-5, with a tentative D call TRBD1 (5 bases). Trimming took 2 bases from V and 4 from J, leaving 10 bases between them. Germline loops: CDR1 SGHRS, CDR2 YFSETQ. The CDR3 loop spans 14 amino acids.

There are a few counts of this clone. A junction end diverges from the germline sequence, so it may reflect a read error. The DNA of the CDR3 is TGTGCCAGCAGCTCAGGGACAGAGCCAAGGCACTTC. Translation gives CASSSGTEPRHF. V is TRBV7-8 and J is TRBJ2-7, with TRBD1 identical over 7 bases. Germline V gene sequence: CDR1 SGHVS, CDR2 FQNEAQ. This CDR3 is 12 amino acids long.

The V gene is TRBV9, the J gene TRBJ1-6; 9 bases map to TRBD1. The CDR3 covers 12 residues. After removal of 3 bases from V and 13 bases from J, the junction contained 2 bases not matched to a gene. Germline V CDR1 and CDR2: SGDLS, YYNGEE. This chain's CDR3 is CASSDTGGPLHF. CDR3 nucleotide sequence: TGTGCCAGCAGCGACACAGGGGGCCCCCTCCACTTT.

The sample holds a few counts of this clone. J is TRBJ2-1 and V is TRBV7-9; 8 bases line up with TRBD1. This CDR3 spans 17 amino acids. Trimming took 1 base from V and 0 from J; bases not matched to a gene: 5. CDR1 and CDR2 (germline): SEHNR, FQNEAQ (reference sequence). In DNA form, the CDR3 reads TGTGCCAGCAGCTTAGACAGGGGGACACACTCCTACAATGAGCAGTTCTTC. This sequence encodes CASSLDRGTHSYNEQFF.

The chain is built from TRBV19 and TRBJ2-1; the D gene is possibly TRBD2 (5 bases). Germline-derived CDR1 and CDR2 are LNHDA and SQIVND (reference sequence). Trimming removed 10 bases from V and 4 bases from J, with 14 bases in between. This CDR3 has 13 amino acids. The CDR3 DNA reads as TGTGCCACCCGTAGTGAGGGATACAATGAGCAGTTCTTC. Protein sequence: CATRSEGYNEQFF.